The following is a T cell receptor (beta chain) sequence with its context. The antigen is not known. This sample is drawn from a study of T cell responses to AZD1222 COVID-19 vaccine. Points from the study as a whole: The repertoires were collected only after the peak T cell response. Along spike, vaccine-associated CD4 TCRs were found throughout, with dominance at 160-218 and 743-854. The number of AZD1222 recipients seropositive at baseline was only five to seven.

Some clones are missing from TCRdb's copy, which holds only in-frame ones; the method was immunoSEQ multiplex PCR. The sample yields some 120,000 clones, around 88% seen once. Trimming pared 4 bases from V and 0 bases from J, leaving 13 bases between. CDR3 size: 16 residues. Germline loops: CDR1 ENHRY, CDR2 SYGVKD. The sequence was collected from an adult in good health. The chain is built from TRBV10-3 and TRBJ1-3; D remains ambiguous. Sequencing was performed on peripheral blood, taken on day 0 of AZD1222 vaccination. The CDR3 sequence is CAISGQTASSGNTIYF. The DNA of the CDR3 is TGTGCCATCAGTGGCCAGACTGCTAGCTCTGGAAACACCATATATTTT.